Listed below are T cell receptor beta chains from one sample, sequenced in a study of glioma-infiltrating T cells. In TCRdb, the multiplex PCR reads were re-called with MiXCR into one record per CDR3 protein. Altogether more than 350,000 distinct CDR3 sequences are present, roughly 41% being singletons, with the ten largest covering around 12%. Sequencing was done on a sample of glioma tissue, nonneoplastic brain tissue, or PBMCs (not recorded which). The receptor set was obtained from a human donor with low-grade glioma or glioblastoma, undergoing nonglioma brain surgery, or in good health (not recorded which). CDR3s include the opening cysteine and the closing phenylalanine or tryptophan.

TRBV20-1	TRBJ2-1	CSARADREGGQFF
TRBV28	TRBJ2-1	CASGLVGGYNEQFF
TRBV4-1	TRBJ2-3	CASRQGTALSTDTQYF
TRBV20-1	TRBJ1-5	CSATGTPGSNQPQHF
TRBV6-1	TRBJ1-4	CASSFGTGTNEKLFF
TRBV28	TRBJ2-5	CASKRLGSQYF
TRBV7-9	TRBJ1-2	CASSLGGGLANYGYTF
TRBV6-2/TRBV6-3	TRBJ1-3	CASSFFQRANTIYF
TRBV28	TRBJ2-6	CASESSGANVLTF
TRBV20-1	TRBJ2-7	CSANRGLYEQYF
TRBV6-2/TRBV6-3	TRBJ2-7	CASSYIIYEQYF
TRBV27	TRBJ1-1	CASSSTQGKAFF
TRBV28	TRBJ2-7	CASRWSDRGSEQYF
TRBV7-2	TRBJ2-7	CASSPTDRSFSYEQYF
TRBV5-4	TRBJ2-3	CASRRSWGNTDTQYF
TRBV6-1	TRBJ2-3	CASSYVAGLAGATQYF
TRBV11-1	TRBJ2-7	CASSSGTPTYEQYF
TRBV27	TRBJ2-7	CASTPTGSYEQYF
TRBV7-2	TRBJ2-5	CASSLSPRGGGETQYF
TRBV10-3	TRBJ2-3	CATKDYDTQYF
TRBV19	TRBJ1-1	CASSIWTGEGTEAFF
TRBV5-1	TRBJ2-4	CASRQTGNRGNIQYF
TRBV10-3	TRBJ1-1	CAISESGGRGTEAFF
TRBV4-2	TRBJ2-7	CASSQGGSYEQYF
TRBV20-1	TRBJ2-7	CSARGGAGVIYEQYF
TRBV27	TRBJ2-3	CASSLGLETDTQYF
TRBV28	TRBJ2-5	CASSFPGRGTQETQYF
TRBV6-2/TRBV6-3	TRBJ2-2	CASRYTAGGQYTGELFF
TRBV28	TRBJ2-3	CAVRGLGDTQYF